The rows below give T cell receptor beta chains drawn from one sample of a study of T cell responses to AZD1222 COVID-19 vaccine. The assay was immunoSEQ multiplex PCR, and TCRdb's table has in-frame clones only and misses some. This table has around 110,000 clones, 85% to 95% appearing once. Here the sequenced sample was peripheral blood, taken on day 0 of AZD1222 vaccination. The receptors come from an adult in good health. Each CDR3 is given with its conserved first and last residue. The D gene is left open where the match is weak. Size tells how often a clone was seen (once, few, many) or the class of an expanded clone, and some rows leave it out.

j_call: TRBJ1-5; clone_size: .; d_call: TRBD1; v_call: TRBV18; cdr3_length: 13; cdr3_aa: CASGQGPGQPQHF; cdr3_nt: TGTGCCAGCGGACAGGGTCCCGGGCAGCCCCAGCATTTT
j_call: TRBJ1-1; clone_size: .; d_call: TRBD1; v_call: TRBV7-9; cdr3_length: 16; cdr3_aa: CASSPHQGAPNTEAFF; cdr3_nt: TGTGCCAGCAGCCCCCACCAGGGGGCGCCTAACACTGAAGCTTTCTTT
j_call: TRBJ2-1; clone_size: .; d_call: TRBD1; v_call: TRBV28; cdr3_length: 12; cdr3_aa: CASSSTGAEQFF; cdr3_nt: TGTGCCAGCAGCTCGACAGGGGCCGAGCAGTTCTTC
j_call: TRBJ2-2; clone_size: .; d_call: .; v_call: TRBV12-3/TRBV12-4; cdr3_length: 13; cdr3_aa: CASSFWGTGELFF; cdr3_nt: TGTGCCAGCAGTTTTTGGGGGACCGGGGAGCTGTTTTTT
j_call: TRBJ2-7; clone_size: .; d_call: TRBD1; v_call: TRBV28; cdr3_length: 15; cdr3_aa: CASRHPLTGGYEQYF; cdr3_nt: TGTGCCAGCAGGCACCCCCTGACAGGGGGATACGAGCAGTACTTC
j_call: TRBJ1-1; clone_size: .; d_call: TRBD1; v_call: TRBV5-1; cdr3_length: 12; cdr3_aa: CASSQTGSEAFF; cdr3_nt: TGCGCCAGCAGCCAGACAGGGAGTGAAGCTTTCTTT
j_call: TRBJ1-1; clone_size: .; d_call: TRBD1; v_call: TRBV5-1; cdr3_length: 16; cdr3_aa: CASSLEGAGPSTEAFF; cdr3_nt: TGCGCCAGCAGCTTGGAGGGGGCAGGGCCCTCCACTGAAGCTTTCTTT
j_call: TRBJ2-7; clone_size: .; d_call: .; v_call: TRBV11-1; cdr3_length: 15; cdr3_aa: CASSLARSRVYEQYF; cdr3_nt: TGTGCCAGCAGCTTAGCGCGAAGCAGGGTCTACGAGCAGTACTTC
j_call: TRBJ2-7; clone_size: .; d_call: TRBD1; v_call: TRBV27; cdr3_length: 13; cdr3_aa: CASSLGTAYEQYF; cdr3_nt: TGTGCCAGCAGTCTTGGGACAGCATACGAGCAGTACTTC
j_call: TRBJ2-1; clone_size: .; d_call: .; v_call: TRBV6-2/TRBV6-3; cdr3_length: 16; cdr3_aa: CASSYFIATSYNEQFF; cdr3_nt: TGTGCCAGCAGTTACTTTATCGCGACCTCCTACAATGAGCAGTTCTTC
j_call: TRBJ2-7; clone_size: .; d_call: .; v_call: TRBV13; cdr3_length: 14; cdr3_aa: CASSPAAENYEQYF; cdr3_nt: TGTGCCAGCAGCCCGGCGGCGGAGAACTACGAGCAGTACTTC
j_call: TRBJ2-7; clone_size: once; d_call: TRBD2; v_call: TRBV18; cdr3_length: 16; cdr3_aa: CASSPPTTSGKGEQYF; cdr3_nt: TGTGCCAGCTCACCACCGACGACTAGCGGGAAAGGAGAGCAGTACTTC
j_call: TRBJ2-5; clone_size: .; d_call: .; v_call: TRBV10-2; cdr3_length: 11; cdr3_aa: CASSVLGTQYF; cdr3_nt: TGCGCCAGCAGTGTCTTAGGGACCCAGTACTTC
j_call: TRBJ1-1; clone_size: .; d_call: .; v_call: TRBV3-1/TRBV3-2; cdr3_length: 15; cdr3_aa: CASSPRGHLNTEAFF; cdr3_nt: TGTGCCAGCAGCCCCCGGGGACACCTGAACACTGAAGCTTTCTTT
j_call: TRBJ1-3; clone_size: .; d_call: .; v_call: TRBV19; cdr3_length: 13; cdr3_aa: CASTRGSGNTIYF; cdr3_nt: TGTGCCAGTACCCGGGGATCTGGAAACACCATATATTTT
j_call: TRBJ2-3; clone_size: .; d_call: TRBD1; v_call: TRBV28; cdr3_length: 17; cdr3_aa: CASSFSSGTGDADTQYF; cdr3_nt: TGTGCCAGCAGTTTTTCCTCGGGGACAGGGGACGCAGATACGCAGTATTTT
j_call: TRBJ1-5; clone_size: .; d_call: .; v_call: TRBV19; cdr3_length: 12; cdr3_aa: CASNHGNQPQHF; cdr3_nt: TGTGCCAGTAACCACGGCAATCAGCCCCAGCATTTT
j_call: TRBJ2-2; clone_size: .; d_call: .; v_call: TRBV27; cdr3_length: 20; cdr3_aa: CASFKEAVIFPITNTGELFF; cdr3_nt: TGTGCCAGCTTTAAAGAGGCAGTCATTTTCCCAATTACGAACACCGGGGAGCTGTTTTTT
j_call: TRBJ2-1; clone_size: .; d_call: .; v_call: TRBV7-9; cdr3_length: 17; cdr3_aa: CASSLRARPGSYNEQFF; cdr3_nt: TGTGCCAGCAGCTTAAGGGCTAGGCCAGGATCCTACAATGAGCAGTTCTTC
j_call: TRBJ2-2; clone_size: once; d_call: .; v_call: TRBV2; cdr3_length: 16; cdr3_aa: CASSDWGVGNTGELFF; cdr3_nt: TGTGCCAGCAGTGATTGGGGAGTTGGGAACACCGGGGAGCTGTTTTTT
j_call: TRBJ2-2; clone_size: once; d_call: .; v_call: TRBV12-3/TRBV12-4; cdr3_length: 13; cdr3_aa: CASSLAYTGELFF; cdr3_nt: TGTGCCAGCAGTTTAGCTTATACCGGGGAGCTGTTTTTT
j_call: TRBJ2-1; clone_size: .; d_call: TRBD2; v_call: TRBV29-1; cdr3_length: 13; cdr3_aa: CSVLRLAGVPQFF; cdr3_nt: TGCAGCGTCCTTCGACTAGCGGGAGTTCCTCAGTTCTTC
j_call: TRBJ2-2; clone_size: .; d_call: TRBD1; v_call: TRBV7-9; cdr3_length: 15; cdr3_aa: CASSLAGGDTGELFF; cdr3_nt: TGTGCCAGCAGCTTAGCAGGGGGCGACACCGGGGAGCTGTTTTTT
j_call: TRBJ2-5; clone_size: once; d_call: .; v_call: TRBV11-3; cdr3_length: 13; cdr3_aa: CASSFRSAETQYF; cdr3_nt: TGTGCCAGCAGCTTTCGATCGGCTGAGACCCAGTACTTC
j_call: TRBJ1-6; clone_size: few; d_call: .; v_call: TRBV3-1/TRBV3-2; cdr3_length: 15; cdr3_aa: CASSQEFDPYSPLHF; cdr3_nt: TGTGCCAGCAGCCAAGAATTTGATCCTTATTCACCCCTCCACTTT
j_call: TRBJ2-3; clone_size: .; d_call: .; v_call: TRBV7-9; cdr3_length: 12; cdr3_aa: CASIESTDTQYF; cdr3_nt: TGTGCCAGCATCGAAAGCACAGATACGCAGTATTTT
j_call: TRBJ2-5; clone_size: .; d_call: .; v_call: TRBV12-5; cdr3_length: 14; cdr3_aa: CASGKPTRRETQYF; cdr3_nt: TGTGCTAGTGGCAAACCTACCCGGCGGGAGACCCAGTACTTC
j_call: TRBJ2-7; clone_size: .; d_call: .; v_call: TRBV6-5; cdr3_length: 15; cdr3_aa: CASSYSGRGTYEQYF; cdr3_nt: TGTGCCAGCAGTTACTCTGGCAGGGGTACCTACGAGCAGTACTTC
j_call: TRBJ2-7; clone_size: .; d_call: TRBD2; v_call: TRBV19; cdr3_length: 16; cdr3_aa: CASTPPRTSASYEQYF; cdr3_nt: TGTGCCAGTACCCCCCCCCGGACTAGCGCCTCATACGAGCAGTACTTC
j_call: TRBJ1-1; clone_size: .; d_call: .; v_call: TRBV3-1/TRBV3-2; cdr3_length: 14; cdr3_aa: CASSPWGANTEAFF; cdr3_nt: TGTGCCAGCAGCCCCTGGGGGGCAAACACTGAAGCTTTCTTT
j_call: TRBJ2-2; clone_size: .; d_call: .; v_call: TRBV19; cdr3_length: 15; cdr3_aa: CASSFDVQDTGELFF; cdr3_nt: TGTGCCAGTAGTTTCGACGTTCAAGACACCGGGGAGCTGTTTTTT
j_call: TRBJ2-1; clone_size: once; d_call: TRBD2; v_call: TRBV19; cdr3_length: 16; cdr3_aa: CASSILAGGSYNEQFF; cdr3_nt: TGTGCCAGTAGTATACTAGCGGGAGGTTCTTACAATGAGCAGTTCTTC
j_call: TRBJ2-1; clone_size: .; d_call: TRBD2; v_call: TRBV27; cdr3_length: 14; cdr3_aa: CASSFGRGVYEQFF; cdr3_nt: TGTGCCAGCAGTTTCGGGAGGGGGGTCTATGAGCAGTTCTTC
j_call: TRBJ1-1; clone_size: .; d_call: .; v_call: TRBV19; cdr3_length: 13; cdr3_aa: CASRISVNTEAFF; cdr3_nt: TGTGCCAGTAGAATCTCGGTGAACACTGAAGCTTTCTTT
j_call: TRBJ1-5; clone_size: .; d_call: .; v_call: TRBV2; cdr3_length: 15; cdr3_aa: CASGLQGSGNQPQHF; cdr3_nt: TGTGCCAGCGGACTACAGGGTAGCGGCAATCAGCCCCAGCATTTT
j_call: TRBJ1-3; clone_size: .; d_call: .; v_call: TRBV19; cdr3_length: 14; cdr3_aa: CASRPPDRRNTIYF; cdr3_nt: TGTGCCAGTAGACCTCCCGACAGGAGAAACACCATATATTTT
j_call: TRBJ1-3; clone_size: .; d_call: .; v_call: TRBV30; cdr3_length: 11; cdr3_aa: CAWSLGNTIYF; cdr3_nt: TGTGCCTGGAGTTTGGGAAACACCATATATTTT
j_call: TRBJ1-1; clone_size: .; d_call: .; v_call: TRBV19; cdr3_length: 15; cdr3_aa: CASALRSGGGTEAFF; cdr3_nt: TGTGCCAGTGCCCTCAGGAGTGGGGGAGGGACTGAAGCTTTCTTT
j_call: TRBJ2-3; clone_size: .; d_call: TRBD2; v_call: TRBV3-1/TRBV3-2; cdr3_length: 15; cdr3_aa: CASSQSGARTDTQYF; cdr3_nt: TGTGCCAGCAGCCAAAGCGGGGCCCGCACAGATACGCAGTATTTT
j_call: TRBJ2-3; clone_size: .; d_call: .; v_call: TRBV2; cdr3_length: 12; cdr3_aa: CASDRLTDTQYF; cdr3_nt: TGTGCCAGTGACAGGCTAACAGATACGCAGTATTTT
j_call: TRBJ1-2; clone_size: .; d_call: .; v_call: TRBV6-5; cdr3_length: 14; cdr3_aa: CASSYSRGNYGYTF; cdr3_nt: TGTGCCAGCAGTTACTCCCGGGGGAACTATGGCTACACCTTC
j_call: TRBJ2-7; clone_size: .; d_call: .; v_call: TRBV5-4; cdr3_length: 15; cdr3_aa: CASSLYQQPPYEQYF; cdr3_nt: TGTGCCAGCAGCTTGTACCAACAACCCCCCTACGAGCAGTACTTC
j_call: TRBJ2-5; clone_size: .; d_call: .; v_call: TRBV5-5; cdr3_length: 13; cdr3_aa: CASSFPVGETQYF; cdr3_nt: TGTGCCAGCAGCTTCCCGGTCGGAGAGACCCAGTACTTC
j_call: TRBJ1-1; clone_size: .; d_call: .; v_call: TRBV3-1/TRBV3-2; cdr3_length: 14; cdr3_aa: CASSPYDSKTEAFF; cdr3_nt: TGTGCCAGCAGCCCTTATGACAGTAAAACTGAAGCTTTCTTT
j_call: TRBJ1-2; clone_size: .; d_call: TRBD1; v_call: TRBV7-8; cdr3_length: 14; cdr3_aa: CASSLLGQPYGYTF; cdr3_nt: TGTGCCAGCAGCTTACTGGGACAGCCCTATGGCTACACCTTC
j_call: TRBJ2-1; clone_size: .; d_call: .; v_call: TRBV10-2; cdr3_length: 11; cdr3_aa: CASRGDVKQFF; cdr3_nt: TGCGCCAGCAGGGGGGACGTAAAGCAGTTCTTC
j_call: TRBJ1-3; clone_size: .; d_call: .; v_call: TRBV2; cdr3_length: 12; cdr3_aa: CASNMARNTIYF; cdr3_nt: TGTGCCAGCAACATGGCCAGAAACACCATATATTTT
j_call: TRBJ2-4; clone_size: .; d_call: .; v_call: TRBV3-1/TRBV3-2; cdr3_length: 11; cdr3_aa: CASSQYNIQYF; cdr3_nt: TGTGCCAGCAGCCAGTACAACATTCAGTACTTC
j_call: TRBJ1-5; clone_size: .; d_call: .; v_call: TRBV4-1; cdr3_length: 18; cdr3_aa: CASSQDGPGGGSNQPQHF; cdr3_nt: TGCGCCAGCAGCCAAGATGGGCCCGGGGGAGGGAGCAATCAGCCCCAGCATTTT
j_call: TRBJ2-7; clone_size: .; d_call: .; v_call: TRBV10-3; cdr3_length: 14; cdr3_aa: CAILADDATYEQYF; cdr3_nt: TGTGCCATCCTAGCCGACGACGCCACCTACGAGCAGTACTTC
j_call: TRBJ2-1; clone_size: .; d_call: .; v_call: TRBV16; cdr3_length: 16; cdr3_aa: CASSQLTWGSYNEQFF; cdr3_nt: TGTGCCAGCAGCCAATTGACATGGGGCTCCTACAATGAGCAGTTCTTC
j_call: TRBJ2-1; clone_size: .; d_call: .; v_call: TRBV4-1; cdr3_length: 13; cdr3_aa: CASSQGSYNEQFF; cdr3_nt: TGCGCCAGCAGCCAAGGCTCCTACAATGAGCAGTTCTTC
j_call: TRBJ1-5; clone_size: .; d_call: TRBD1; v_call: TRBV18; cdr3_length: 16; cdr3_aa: CASSRTPGQGSQPQHF; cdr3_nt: TGTGCCAGCTCACGGACCCCGGGACAGGGAAGTCAGCCCCAGCATTTT
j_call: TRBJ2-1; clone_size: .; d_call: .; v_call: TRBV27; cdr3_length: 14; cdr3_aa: CASSSGQGIDEQFF; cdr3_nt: TGTGCCAGCAGTTCCGGTCAGGGGATAGATGAGCAGTTCTTC